Below are 25 T cell receptor beta chains sequenced from a single sample in a study of blood T cell repertoires in COVID-19. Repertoires were generated with immunoSEQ multiplex PCR, while TCRdb's copy carries only in-frame clones and drops some. This table has around 130,000 clones, approximately 88% appearing once. The material sequenced was peripheral blood. The receptors here all came from a man between 60 and 70 years old with active or convalescent COVID-19.

V usage is TRBV5-4 and J usage is TRBJ2-1, with D perhaps TRBD2 (5 bases). The CDR3 extends over 14 amino acids. The V end lost 2 bases, the J end lost 3 bases, and 9 bases lay between the germline ends. Germline values: CDR1 SGHNT, CDR2 YYREEE (reference sequence). The CDR3 region has the DNA TGTGCCAGCAGCTTCGAGCGGAACTACAATGAGCAGTTCTTC. It codes for CASSFERNYNEQFF.

Here the CDR3 DNA reads TGTGCCAGCAGTGCAGGGATTCCGAACACTGAAGCTTTCTTT. Translating it yields CASSAGIPNTEAFF. The chain employs TRBV7-8 and TRBJ1-1; D possibly corresponds to TRBD1 (5 bases). V dropped 6 bases and J dropped 1 base, with 12 bases sitting between them. Germline CDR1 is SGHVS and CDR2 is FQNEAQ. There are 14 residues in the CDR3.

This CDR3 reads CASSPGQGKTYGYTF. The CDR3 DNA sequence: TGTGCCAGCAGTCCCGGACAGGGGAAGACCTATGGCTACACCTTC. This chain links TRBV6-5 with TRBJ1-2; 9 positions match TRBD1. The CDR3 is 15 residues long. The ends lost 5 bases at V and 4 bases at J; junction bases unmatched: 8. From germline, CDR1 is MNHEY and CDR2 SVGAGI.

This chain connects TRBV2 to TRBJ2-5, with 7 bases fitting TRBD1. The germline V gene has CDR1 SNHLY and CDR2 FYNNEI. This CDR3 is 14 amino acids long. After removal of 9 bases from V and 5 bases from J, the junction contained 12 bases not matched to a gene. The CDR3 DNA reads TGTGCCAGTAAGGACAGGAGCGGCCGCGAGACCCAGTACTTC. Protein product: CASKDRSGRETQYF. The full variable domain, completed using reference TRBV2 and TRBJ2-5, is EPEVTQTPSHQVTQMGQEVILRCVPISNHLYFYWYRQILGQKVEFLVSFYNNEISEKSEIFDDQFSVERPDGSNFTLKIRSTKLEDSAMYFCASKDRSGRETQYFGPGTRLLVL.

The chain has TRBV7-8 and TRBJ1-4, with D tentatively TRBD1 (5 bases). V was pared by 5 bases and J by 8 bases, with 15 bases between. The CDR3 is 14 residues long. Germline values: CDR1 SGHVS, CDR2 FQNEAQ. The CDR3 DNA is TGTGCCAGCAGCACCCAGGGAGGTGGAGAAAAACTGTTTTTT. It translates to CASSTQGGGEKLFF.

This chain links TRBV2 with TRBJ2-6; TRBD1 might be the D (6 bases). CDR3 size: 14 residues. The germline V gene has CDR1 SNHLY and CDR2 FYNNEI. The V end was cut by 8 bases, the J end by 1 base, with 9 bases between. Written as DNA, the CDR3 is TGTGCCAGCGGTAGGGGGTCTGGGGCCAACGTCCTGACTTTC. Translated, it gives CASGRGSGANVLTF.

The rearrangement uses TRBV2 and TRBJ2-1, with D maybe TRBD2 (5 bases). Trimming took 7 bases from V and 5 from J, leaving 18 bases between them. The CDR3 is made up of 15 amino acids. Per the germline V gene, CDR1 is SNHLY and CDR2 is FYNNEI. CDR3 sequence: CASTQNAGGNNEQFF. CDR3 nucleotide sequence: TGTGCCAGCACCCAGAACGCGGGTGGGAACAATGAGCAGTTCTTC.

The rearrangement uses TRBV5-1 and TRBJ1-1, with 8 bases identical to TRBD1. The CDR3 loop spans 15 amino acids. V was pared by 3 bases and J by 4 bases, with 8 bases of the junction left unmatched. Looked up from germline, CDR1 is SGHRS and CDR2 is YFSETQ. The chain's CDR3 is CASSSYEQGVTEAFF. The CDR3 nucleotides are TGCGCCAGCAGCTCCTATGAACAGGGGGTCACTGAAGCTTTCTTT. Combining the CDR3 with reference TRBV5-1 and TRBJ1-1 gives the whole variable domain KAGVTQTPRYLIKTRGQQVTLSCSPISGHRSVSWYQQTPGQGLQFLFEYFSETQRNKGNFPGRFSGRQFSNSRSEMNVSTLELGDSALYLCASSSYEQGVTEAFFGQGTRLTVV.

The table lists this clone with a few counts. V gene TRBV5-1 combines with J gene TRBJ1-4; 8 bases match TRBD1. The CDR3 extends over 14 amino acids. Trimming took 4 bases from V and 5 from J; bases not matched to a gene: 4. The V gene's germline CDR1 is SGHRS and CDR2 YFSETQ. In nucleotides, the CDR3 is TGCGCCAGCAGCGGGGGACAGGTGAATGAAAAACTGTTTTTT. It is translated as CASSGGQVNEKLFF.

The V call is TRBV19, the J call TRBJ1-6; a possible D gene is TRBD1 (6 bases). The CDR3 is 12 amino acids. Germline CDR1 and CDR2: LNHDA and SQIVND (reference sequence). V lost 6 bases to trimming and J lost 9 bases, with 9 bases between them. This chain's CDR3 is CASREGVSPLHF. The CDR3 nucleotides read TGTGCCAGTAGAGAGGGGGTTTCACCCCTCCACTTT.

The chain is built from TRBV4-1 and TRBJ2-1, with 12 bases lining up with TRBD2. The germline V gene encodes CDR1 MGHRA and CDR2 YSYEKL. V was pared by 2 bases and J by 4 bases, with 6 bases of the junction left unmatched. CDR3 length: 17 residues. The CDR3 is CASSQRLAGEEYNEQFF. Written as DNA, the CDR3 is TGCGCCAGCAGCCAAAGACTAGCGGGAGAGGAGTACAATGAGCAGTTCTTC.

The chain recombines TRBV7-8 with TRBJ2-5; 15 nucleotides agree with TRBD2. Germline CDR1 is SGHVS and CDR2 is FQNEAQ. The junction had 6 bases not matched to a gene; V was cut back by 5 bases and J by 5 bases. The length of the CDR3 is 16 residues. CDR3 nucleotides: TGTGCCAGCAGCAGGACTAGCGGGAGGGTCGGGGAGACCCAGTACTTC. As protein: CASSRTSGRVGETQYF.

The chain combines TRBV12-5 with TRBJ2-3; 8 bases are a match to TRBD2. This CDR3 has 16 amino acids. J was trimmed by 1 base and V by 2 bases; bases with no gene match: 5. Germline CDR1 and CDR2: LGHNT and FRNRAP. This CDR3 reads CASGLSSGPGTDTQYF. As DNA, the CDR3 is TGTGCTAGTGGTTTGTCTAGCGGGCCAGGCACAGATACGCAGTATTTT.

The rearrangement uses TRBV5-6 and TRBJ2-7; possibly TRBD1 for D (5 bases). CDR1 and CDR2 (germline): SGHDT, YYEEEE. The V gene lost 1 base and the J gene lost 5 bases, with 13 bases spanning the gap. This CDR3 is 14 amino acids long. CDR3 in DNA: TGTGCCAGCAGCTTGCAGGGATTGAAGAACGAGCAGTACTTC. Its protein product is CASSLQGLKNEQYF.

The V and J genes are TRBV15 and TRBJ1-5, with D perhaps matching TRBD1 (6 bases). Germline CDR1 reads LNHNV; CDR2 reads YYDKDF (reference sequence). The CDR3 is 16 amino acids. Deletions cut 0 bases from V and 1 base from J, with 10 bases between. CDR3 residues: CATSRDDRSSNQPQHF. The DNA for the CDR3 is TGTGCCACCAGCAGAGACGACAGGTCAAGCAATCAGCCCCAGCATTTT.

The chain uses TRBV6-1 and TRBJ1-6; tentatively, D is TRBD1 (5 bases). The CDR3 contains 15 residues. Trimming stripped 2 bases from V and 8 bases from J, with 13 bases between. Germline loops: CDR1 MNHNS, CDR2 SASEGT. CDR3 in DNA: TGTGCCAGCAGTGAACTCGCAGGGCTGGATTCACCCCTCCACTTT. Protein: CASSELAGLDSPLHF.

V is TRBV5-1 and J is TRBJ2-1; D may be TRBD2 (6 bases). This CDR3 has 15 amino acids. Trimming removed 0 bases at V and 7 bases at J, with 14 bases between. In germline, CDR1 is SGHRS, CDR2 YFSETQ. The CDR3 is CASSLAPGRRNEQFF. The CDR3 nucleotides read TGCGCCAGCAGCTTGGCCCCGGGGAGGAGGAATGAGCAGTTCTTC.

The rearrangement uses TRBV11-2 and TRBJ2-2, with TRBD1 as a possible D gene (6 bases). Germline CDR1 is SGHAT and CDR2 is FQNNGV. V shed 5 bases and J shed 2 bases, with 12 bases lying between them. The CDR3 is made up of 15 amino acids. CDR3 DNA: TGTGCCAGCAGCCCGGACAGAGTCAACACCGGGGAGCTGTTTTTT. Protein product: CASSPDRVNTGELFF.

This chain uses TRBV12-3 or TRBV12-4 with TRBJ1-2; tentatively, D is TRBD1 (5 bases). This CDR3 is built from 12 residues. V was clipped by 6 bases and J by 7 bases, with 12 bases between them. The DNA of the CDR3 is TGTGCCAGCAGCTCCAGGGTAGGTGGCTACACCTTC. Translation: CASSSRVGGYTF.

The V gene is TRBV7-6, the J gene TRBJ2-2; TRBD2 is a possible D gene (6 bases). Germline CDR1 is SGHVS and CDR2 is FNYEAQ. The CDR3 loop spans 13 amino acids. Trimming removed 4 bases at V and 6 bases at J, with 9 bases between. The CDR3 region is CASSSTSSGELFF. The CDR3 DNA reads as TGTGCCAGCAGCTCGACTAGTTCCGGGGAGCTGTTTTTT.

This clone was counted once. This chain connects TRBV14 to TRBJ1-4; tentative D call: TRBD1 (5 bases). Germline CDR1 reads SGHDN; CDR2 reads FVKESK. CDR3 length: 15 amino acids. V lost 4 bases, J lost 7 bases, and 16 bases lay in between. The CDR3 spells CASSPLRPQGEKLFF. CDR3 bases: TGTGCCAGCAGCCCGCTCAGGCCTCAGGGTGAAAAACTGTTTTTT. Full variable domain (missing parts from reference TRBV14 and TRBJ1-4): EAGVTQFPSHSVIEKGQTVTLRCDPISGHDNLYWYRRVMGKEIKFLLHFVKESKQDESGMPNNRFLAERTGGTYSTLKVQPAELEDSGVYFCASSPLRPQGEKLFFGSGTQLSVL.

CDR3 loop: CASGNGVSYEQYF. The CDR3 DNA sequence: TGTGCCAGCGGAAACGGGGTCTCCTACGAGCAGTACTTC. The chain links TRBV27 to TRBJ2-7; D may be TRBD2 (5 bases). Germline V CDR1 and CDR2: MNHEY, SMNVEV (reference sequence). Trimming took off 8 bases at V and 0 bases at J, with 11 bases between the two ends. This CDR3 comprises 13 residues.

The chain recombines TRBV6-5 with TRBJ1-2, with D perhaps TRBD1 (6 bases). Per the germline V gene, CDR1 is MNHEY and CDR2 is SVGAGI. V lost 0 bases, J lost 5 bases, and 13 bases lay in between. The CDR3 runs to 15 residues. The CDR3 coding sequence is TGTGCCAGCAGTTACTCGAACAGGGCGGTGTATGGCTACACCTTC. Translated, it gives CASSYSNRAVYGYTF.

This clone has just one count. The chain is built from TRBV29-1 and TRBJ1-1, with 8 bases lining up with TRBD1. Germline V gene data show CDR1 as SQVTM and CDR2 as ANQGSEA. Trimming at V came to 7 bases and at J to 4 bases, leaving 11 bases not matched to a gene. The CDR3 totals 14 residues. The CDR3 sequence is CSAMTGAGGTEAFF. CDR3 in DNA: TGCAGCGCTATGACAGGGGCCGGTGGCACTGAAGCTTTCTTT.

In its sample, this clone was seen a few times. The V gene is TRBV18, the J gene TRBJ1-2; 7 positions match TRBD1. This CDR3 has 16 amino acids. Germline loops: CDR1 KGHSH, CDR2 LQKENI. V shed 4 bases, J shed 4 bases, and the junction held 12 bases outside the gene matches. Here the CDR3 DNA reads TGTGCCAGCTCACGCGGACAGGAGGACGGGGGCTATGGCTACACCTTC. Amino acid sequence: CASSRGQEDGGYGYTF.